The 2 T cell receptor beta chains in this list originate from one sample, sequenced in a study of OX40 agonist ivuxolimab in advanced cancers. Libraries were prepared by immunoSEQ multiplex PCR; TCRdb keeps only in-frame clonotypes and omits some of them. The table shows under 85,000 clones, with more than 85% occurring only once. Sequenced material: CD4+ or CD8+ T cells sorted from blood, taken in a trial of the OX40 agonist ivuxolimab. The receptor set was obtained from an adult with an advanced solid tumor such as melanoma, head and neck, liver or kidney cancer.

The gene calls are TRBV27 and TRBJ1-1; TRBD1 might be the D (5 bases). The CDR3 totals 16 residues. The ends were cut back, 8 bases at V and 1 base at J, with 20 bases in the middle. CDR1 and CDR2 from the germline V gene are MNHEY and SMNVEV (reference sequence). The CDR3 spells CASHISGVGANTEAFF. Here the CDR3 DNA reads TGTGCCAGCCATATCTCGGGGGTCGGGGCGAACACTGAAGCTTTCTTT.

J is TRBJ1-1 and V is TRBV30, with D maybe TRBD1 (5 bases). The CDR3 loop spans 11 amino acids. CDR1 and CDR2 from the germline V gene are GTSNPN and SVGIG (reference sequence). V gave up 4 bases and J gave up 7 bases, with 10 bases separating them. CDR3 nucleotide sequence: TGTGCCTGGACAGGGACGTATGAAGCTTTCTTT. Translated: CAWTGTYEAFF.